One sample yielded the 29 T cell receptor beta chains listed below, sequenced in a study of T-cell memory formation after mild COVID-19. TCRdb independently ran MiXCR on the 5' RACE reads; one entry per CDR3 protein. The sample lists hundreds of thousands of distinct CDR3 sequences; roughly 13% were seen once. Sequencing used PBMCs or a T cell subset sorted from them (not recorded which). The receptors shown here come from a young man who had mild COVID-19 (a few samples of this study predate the infection). Cell type and time point are not known.

The chain recombines TRBV5-1 with TRBJ2-5; tentative D call: TRBD1 (6 bases). Germline-derived CDR1 and CDR2 are SGHRS and YFSETQ. Trimming left V 0 bases short and J 3 bases short, with 18 bases between. The CDR3 has 17 amino acids. The CDR3, as DNA: TGCGCCAGCAGCTTGGACAGGGTTACCATCGAAGAAGAGACCCAGTACTTC. This sequence encodes CASSLDRVTIEEETQYF.

The sample holds a few counts of this clonotype. The chain recombines TRBV15 with TRBJ2-3, with D uncertain. Trimming removed 3 bases from V and 4 bases from J, with 8 bases in between. The CDR3 has 13 amino acids. CDR1 is LNHNV and CDR2 is YYDKDF in the germline V gene (reference sequence). CDR3 DNA: TGTGCCACCAGCAGTGATCCATCAGATACGCAGTATTTT. It translates to CATSSDPSDTQYF.

This clonotype was observed a few times. The gene calls are TRBV6-2 or TRBV6-3 and TRBJ2-7; D remains unclear. The V gene lost 6 bases and the J gene lost 4 bases, with 13 bases spanning the gap. CDR3 length: 13 residues. The germline gives CDR1 MNHEY, CDR2 SVGEGT. CDR3 DNA: TGTGCCAGCAGGGATTTGGACCATTACGAGCAGTACGTC. This sequence encodes CASRDLDHYEQYV.

As concerns this clonotype: The junction differs from germline at one of its ends, possibly a read error. V is TRBV11-2 and J is TRBJ2-7, with a weak D call TRBD1 (6 bases). Germline lookup yields CDR1 SGHAT and CDR2 FQNNGV. This CDR3 is built from 15 residues. Written as DNA, the CDR3 is TGTGCCAGCAGCCCAACAGGGCTCCCCTCCCACGAGCAGTACTTC. Residues: CASSPTGLPSHEQYF.

In this sample, this clonotype turned up a few times. This chain links TRBV27 with TRBJ1-1, with 7 bases lining up with TRBD1. The CDR3 is made up of 15 amino acids. Germline values: CDR1 MNHEY, CDR2 SMNVEV (reference sequence). V shed 4 bases and J 2 bases; nucleotides not matched to a gene: 7. The CDR3 sequence: CASSSWGQRNTEAFF. DNA for the CDR3: TGTGCCAGCAGTTCTTGGGGACAGCGCAACACTGAAGCTTTCTTT.

J is TRBJ2-7 and V is TRBV20-1; D is unresolved. This CDR3 region has 15 residues. V lost 0 bases, J lost 0 bases, and 12 bases lay in between. The V gene's germline CDR1 is DFQATT and CDR2 SNEGSKA (reference sequence). The CDR3 DNA sequence: TGCAGTGCTAGAGATTCGGCCGGTTCCTCCTACGAGCAGTACTTC. Protein sequence: CSARDSAGSSYEQYF.

This clonotype was observed a handful of times. The chain links TRBV25-1 to TRBJ2-5; D is undetermined. This CDR3 is built from 11 residues. Germline lookup yields CDR1 MGHDK and CDR2 SYGVNS. Trimming pared 3 bases from V and 5 bases from J, leaving 4 bases between. DNA for the CDR3: TGTGCCAGCAGTGATATCGAGACCCAGTACTTC. Translated, it gives CASSDIETQYF.

This chain connects TRBV20-1 to TRBJ2-3; D possibly uses TRBD1 or TRBD2 (5 bases each). Germline CDR1 DFQATT, CDR2 SNEGSKA (reference sequence). The length of the CDR3 is 11 residues. V was pared by 6 bases and J by 5 bases, with 9 bases between. CDR3 DNA sequence: TGCAGTGCGGGGGAGTTAGATACGCAGTATTTT. Amino acid sequence: CSAGELDTQYF.

This rearrangement joins TRBV6-5 to TRBJ2-4; TRBD2 might be the D (6 bases). CDR3 size: 15 residues. The germline V and J ends were trimmed by 0 bases and 0 bases, with 6 bases remaining between them. Germline V gene data show CDR1 as MNHEY and CDR2 as SVGAGI. CDR3 in amino acids: CASSYSGGAKNIQYF. CDR3 nucleotide sequence: TGTGCCAGCAGTTACTCGGGGGGAGCCAAAAACATTCAGTACTTC.

There are many counts of this clonotype. The chain carries TRBV7-2 and TRBJ2-2; D remains ambiguous. The CDR3 contains 12 residues. Deletions cut 5 bases from V and 3 bases from J, with 4 bases between. Germline V gene sequence: CDR1 SGHTA, CDR2 FQGNSA. CDR3: CASSAYTGELFF. DNA of the CDR3: TGTGCCAGCAGCGCTTACACCGGGGAGCTGTTTTTT.

This sequence joins TRBV11-1 and TRBJ2-3, with 8 nucleotides matching TRBD2. With 5 bases clipped from V and 5 bases from J, the junction kept 15 bases outside the gene matches. The CDR3 totals 17 residues. Germline V lookup: CDR1 SGHAT, CDR2 FQDESV (reference sequence). The CDR3, as DNA: TGTGCCAGCAGCCCACCTCCGAGCGGGGGAGGGGAAGATACGCAGTATTTT. Translation gives CASSPPPSGGGEDTQYF.

CDR3 sequence: CASSEDRPSPLHF. CDR3 sequence (DNA): TGTGCCAGCAGTGAGGACAGGCCTTCACCCCTCCACTTT. The V call is TRBV6-1, the J call TRBJ1-6; 7 bases line up with TRBD1. The germline V gene encodes CDR1 MNHNS and CDR2 SASEGT. The J segment lost 9 bases and the V segment lost 3 bases, leaving 2 bases of the junction unmatched. The CDR3 totals 13 residues.

This clonotype was seen just once. This chain links TRBV24-1 with TRBJ2-1; D perhaps matches TRBD2 (7 bases). This CDR3 has 16 residues. V was pared by 3 bases and J by 9 bases, with 20 bases between. Germline CDR1 reads KGHDR; CDR2 reads SFDVKD. The CDR3 sequence is CATSDSGRGAQGEQFF. Written as DNA, the CDR3 is TGTGCCACCAGTGATAGTGGCCGGGGGGCTCAGGGTGAGCAGTTCTTC.

This chain uses TRBV6-2 or TRBV6-3 with TRBJ2-2, with D hard to call. Per the germline V gene, CDR1 is MNHEY and CDR2 is SVGEGT. This CDR3 has 14 amino acids. The V end lost 6 bases, the J end lost 4 bases, and 12 bases lay between the germline ends. The CDR3 sequence is CASSRDLTTGELFF. CDR3 DNA sequence: TGTGCCAGCAGCCGTGACTTGACCACCGGGGAGCTGTTTTTT.

This CDR3 is CATGPGLYNEQFF. The CDR3 nucleotides read TGTGCCACCGGACCGGGACTGTACAATGAGCAGTTCTTC. V and J are TRBV10-3 and TRBJ2-1, with TRBD2 as a possible D gene (6 bases). Germline CDR1 reads ENHRY; CDR2 reads SYGVKD. The CDR3 is 13 amino acids. V lost 10 bases, J lost 4 bases, and 14 bases lay in between.

This clonotype was observed a few times. The rearrangement joins TRBV7-3 to TRBJ1-2; D might be TRBD1 (5 bases). Germline CDR1 SGHTA, CDR2 FQGTGA. The CDR3 runs 14 residues. Trimming cost V 5 bases and J 8 bases, with 18 bases left between them. CDR3 protein: CASSGGDRARGYTF. The CDR3 DNA follows: TGTGCCAGCAGCGGAGGGGACCGCGCGCGCGGCTACACCTTC.

V is TRBV5-1 and J is TRBJ1-1; the D is unclear. Trimming took off 2 bases at V and 9 bases at J, with 14 bases between the two ends. Germline V CDR1 and CDR2: SGHRS, YFSETQ. This CDR3 has 13 residues. CDR3 residues: CASSLVIWSKAFF. CDR3 nucleotides: TGCGCCAGCAGCTTAGTCATATGGAGTAAAGCTTTCTTT.

The J gene is TRBJ2-3, the V gene TRBV6-2 or TRBV6-3; the D is unclear. V lost 6 bases and J 1 base, leaving 14 bases between the germline ends. CDR1 and CDR2 (germline): MNHEY, SVGEGT. The CDR3 length is 15 residues. The CDR3 DNA reads TGTGCCAGCAGACCCTCCGGGTCTCGCACAGATACGCAGTATTTT. This sequence encodes CASRPSGSRTDTQYF.

This chain uses TRBV12-3 or TRBV12-4 with TRBJ2-7; 7 bases are a match to TRBD1. The CDR3 is 16 amino acids. With 5 bases clipped from V and 3 bases from J, the junction kept 13 bases outside the gene matches. CDR3 sequence (DNA): TGTGCCAGCAGTCCCACCGCCGGGACAGTAAACTACGAGCAGTACTTC. Amino acids: CASSPTAGTVNYEQYF.

The chain recombines TRBV20-1 with TRBJ2-7; D might be TRBD1 (6 bases). The CDR3 is 16 residues long. CDR1 DFQATT and CDR2 SNEGSKA come from the germline V gene (reference sequence). V was cut by 0 bases and J by 6 bases, with 21 bases left in between. This chain's CDR3 is CSARDDRQGIMFEQYF. The DNA of the CDR3 is TGCAGTGCTAGAGATGACAGGCAGGGGATTATGTTCGAGCAGTACTTC.

The rearrangement links TRBV20-1 to TRBJ2-1; D not certain. The V and J ends lost 3 bases and 0 bases respectively, with 6 bases between them. Germline CDR1 is DFQATT and CDR2 is SNEGSKA (reference sequence). The CDR3 has 13 amino acids. The CDR3 DNA reads as TGCAGTGCTAGTAGGCCCTCCTACAATGAGCAGTTCTTC. It encodes CSASRPSYNEQFF.

This clonotype was observed at least ten times. The chain links TRBV5-1 to TRBJ2-7; 9 bases match TRBD1. The germline V gene encodes CDR1 SGHRS and CDR2 YFSETQ. This CDR3 is 14 amino acids long. V gave up 4 bases and J gave up 5 bases; unmatched junction bases: 7. The CDR3 is CASSQGQGADEQYF. The CDR3 DNA sequence: TGCGCCAGCAGCCAGGGACAGGGAGCAGACGAGCAGTACTTC. Together with reference TRBV5-1 and TRBJ2-7, the CDR3 gives the full variable domain: KAGVTQTPRYLIKTRGQQVTLSCSPISGHRSVSWYQQTPGQGLQFLFEYFSETQRNKGNFPGRFSGRQFSNSRSEMNVSTLELGDSALYLCASSQGQGADEQYFGPGTRLTVT.

This clonotype was seen more than once but under ten times. The rearrangement joins TRBV18 to TRBJ2-3, with 8 bases lining up with TRBD2. V was pared by 1 base and J by 6 bases, with 6 bases of the junction left unmatched. CDR1 KGHSH and CDR2 LQKENI come from the germline V gene. This CDR3 is 15 amino acids long. In nucleotides, the CDR3 is TGTGCCAGCTCACCACAAAGCGGGGGTCTGGATACGCAGTATTTT. Protein: CASSPQSGGLDTQYF.

This clonotype was seen just once. The rearrangement joins TRBV5-1 to TRBJ2-3; TRBD2 might be the D (6 bases). Germline V CDR1 and CDR2: SGHRS, YFSETQ. Trimming removed 2 bases at V and 0 bases at J, with 13 bases between. This CDR3 comprises 16 residues. The DNA for the CDR3 is TGCGCCAGCAGCTTCGGACCCGCGGGGAGCACAGATACGCAGTATTTT. It translates to CASSFGPAGSTDTQYF.

In this sample, this clonotype turned up many times. The rearrangement uses TRBV5-1 and TRBJ2-3; D may match TRBD1 or TRBD2 (5 bases each). V was shortened by 4 bases and J by 3 bases, with 15 bases between the two germline ends. Germline loops: CDR1 SGHRS, CDR2 YFSETQ. CDR3 length: 15 residues. Written as DNA, the CDR3 is TGCGCCAGCAGCATCGGGGATTGGGGGACAGATACGCAGTATTTT. It translates to CASSIGDWGTDTQYF.

The table lists this clonotype with a few counts. This chain links TRBV4-3 with TRBJ2-1; D possibly corresponds to TRBD1 (5 bases). CDR1 and CDR2 (germline): LGHNA, YSLEER. The V gene lost 0 bases and the J gene lost 4 bases, with 13 bases spanning the gap. This CDR3 comprises 16 residues. CDR3 coding DNA: TGCGCCAGCAGCCAAGAAGGACATTCGCTTTACAATGAGCAGTTCTTC. It is translated as CASSQEGHSLYNEQFF.

The rearrangement uses TRBV5-1 and TRBJ2-2; 9 bases line up with TRBD1. In germline, CDR1 is SGHRS, CDR2 YFSETQ. The CDR3 runs to 18 residues. With 3 bases clipped from V and 4 bases from J, the junction kept 13 bases outside the gene matches. The CDR3 region has the DNA TGCGCCAGCAGCTCACCGGCCGGGACAGGGATGGGCACCGGGGAGCTGTTTTTT. Translated, it gives CASSSPAGTGMGTGELFF.

This clonotype has more than one count but fewer than ten. V is TRBV20-1 and J is TRBJ1-5; 9 nucleotides line up with TRBD1. Germline V gives CDR1 DFQATT, CDR2 SNEGSKA (reference sequence). V lost 7 bases to trimming and J lost 0 bases; unmatched junction nucleotides: 13. The CDR3 loop spans 17 amino acids. The CDR3 DNA sequence: TGCAGTGTGACCCGGGACAGGGCTCTTAGTAGCAATCAGCCCCAGCATTTT. Protein product: CSVTRDRALSSNQPQHF.

This clonotype has at least ten counts. V gene TRBV4-3 combines with J gene TRBJ2-1; 9 positions match TRBD2. The CDR3 loop spans 15 amino acids. Germline CDR1 is LGHNA and CDR2 is YSLEER. The ends lost 4 bases at V and 6 bases at J; junction bases unmatched: 7. The CDR3 nucleotides are TGCGCCAGCAGCCGAGTAGCGGGGGCCCTCAATGAGCAGTTCTTC. Protein product: CASSRVAGALNEQFF.